This T cell receptor (beta chain) was documented in a study of shared clonotypes between healthy human individuals. Study-wide points: There were few donors, and this limited the genetic and exposure-history diversity represented. Compared with memory subsets, naive subsets generally had larger estimated richness.

This clone was seen once. The antigen is not known. Germline V gives CDR1 SGHNT, CDR2 YYREEE (reference sequence). This CDR3 spans 16 amino acids. V lost 3 bases, J lost 6 bases, and 22 bases lay in between. Method: immunoSEQ multiplex PCR; TCRdb's copy keeps in-frame clones and lacks some. The sample shows 950,000 to 1,200,000 clones, roughly 80% of them seen only once. A CD45RA-negative memory subset and a CD45RA+ naive subset were separated from the CD4+ cells. The rearrangement links TRBV5-4 to TRBJ2-7, with TRBD2 as a possible D gene (6 bases). Sequencing was done on a sample of memory CD4+ T cells from PBMCs. Subset reported: CD45RA-negative fraction. This TCR came from a man between 18 and 35 years old in good health. Some clones in this sample may be carry-over from other donors' samples. The CDR3 coding sequence is TGTGCCAGCAGCTCCCTTGGTCGGGGTGAGGGAGGCGAGCAGTACTTC. Its protein is CASSSLGRGEGGEQYF.